Listed below are T cell receptor beta chains from one sample, sequenced in a study of control samples from healthy donors and cancer patients. Assay used: immunoSEQ multiplex PCR; TCRdb lists only in-frame clones, some missing. The sample comprises approximately 90,000 clones, approximately 86% of which are singletons, and 21% rests with the top ten. The source material was blood. All receptors derive from a young man in good health. The CDR3 runs from the conserved cysteine through the conserved F or W. A D gene is named only where the DNA matches it firmly. For some rows the clone size is stated as once, few or many, or as a class when expanded; others skip it.

abundance: once; j_gene: TRBJ1-1; v_gene: TRBV19; d_gene: .; CDR3aa: CASSAPSGLNTEAFF; CDR3nt: TGTGCCAGTAGTGCCCCGTCCGGATTGAACACTGAAGCTTTCTTT
abundance: .; j_gene: TRBJ1-1; v_gene: TRBV4-2; d_gene: .; CDR3aa: CASSQHGSTEAFF; CDR3nt: TGTGCCAGCAGCCAACACGGGTCCACTGAAGCTTTCTTT
abundance: .; j_gene: TRBJ2-6; v_gene: TRBV11-2; d_gene: TRBD1; CDR3aa: CASSLSGQALTGANVLTF; CDR3nt: TGTGCCAGCAGCCTATCGGGACAGGCTTTAACGGGGGCCAACGTCCTGACTTTC
abundance: .; j_gene: TRBJ1-1; v_gene: TRBV18; d_gene: .; CDR3aa: CASSPALNTEAFF; CDR3nt: TGTGCCAGCTCACCCGCCTTGAACACTGAAGCTTTCTTT
abundance: .; j_gene: TRBJ1-2; v_gene: TRBV5-1; d_gene: .; CDR3aa: CASSFGGFDGYTF; CDR3nt: TGCGCCAGCAGCTTCGGGGGGTTCGATGGCTACACCTTC
abundance: .; j_gene: TRBJ1-2; v_gene: TRBV5-1; d_gene: .; CDR3aa: CASSGGVLGGYTF; CDR3nt: TGCGCCAGCAGCGGGGGAGTGCTAGGTGGCTACACCTTC
abundance: .; j_gene: TRBJ1-3; v_gene: TRBV7-9; d_gene: .; CDR3aa: CASSFGGGSGNTIYF; CDR3nt: TGTGCCAGCAGCTTTGGAGGGGGCTCTGGAAACACCATATATTTT
abundance: .; j_gene: TRBJ1-6; v_gene: TRBV3-1/TRBV3-2; d_gene: .; CDR3aa: CASRVAGHSPLHF; CDR3nt: TGTGCCAGCAGAGTCGCAGGTCATTCACCCCTCCACTTT
abundance: .; j_gene: TRBJ2-5; v_gene: TRBV19; d_gene: TRBD2; CDR3aa: CASSTTSVETQYF; CDR3nt: TGTGCCAGTAGTACGACTAGCGTAGAGACCCAGTACTTC
abundance: .; j_gene: TRBJ1-2; v_gene: TRBV2; d_gene: .; CDR3aa: CASTPLGANYGYTF; CDR3nt: TGTGCCAGCACCCCTTTGGGGGCTAACTATGGCTACACCTTC
abundance: .; j_gene: TRBJ2-3; v_gene: TRBV24-1; d_gene: .; CDR3aa: CATSGGGLSTDTQYF; CDR3nt: TGTGCCACCAGTGGTGGGGGACTTAGCACAGATACGCAGTATTTT
abundance: .; j_gene: TRBJ2-3; v_gene: TRBV7-3; d_gene: .; CDR3aa: CASSPGYTDTQYF; CDR3nt: TGTGCCAGCAGCCCCGGATACACAGATACGCAGTATTTT
abundance: .; j_gene: TRBJ2-2; v_gene: TRBV6-5; d_gene: TRBD1; CDR3aa: CASSYWTGSGELFF; CDR3nt: TGTGCCAGCAGTTACTGGACAGGGTCCGGGGAGCTGTTTTTT
abundance: .; j_gene: TRBJ1-2; v_gene: TRBV5-6; d_gene: .; CDR3aa: CASSLVGGSNYGYTF; CDR3nt: TGTGCCAGCAGCTTGGTTGGCGGATCTAACTATGGCTACACCTTC
abundance: .; j_gene: TRBJ1-2; v_gene: TRBV11-2; d_gene: .; CDR3aa: CASRQEDGVWGGSYGYTF; CDR3nt: TGTGCCAGCCGCCAGGAGGACGGGGTATGGGGAGGAAGTTATGGCTACACCTTC
abundance: .; j_gene: TRBJ1-2; v_gene: TRBV5-1; d_gene: .; CDR3aa: CASSLDGSGGYTF; CDR3nt: TGCGCCAGCAGCTTGGATGGGTCGGGTGGCTACACCTTC
abundance: .; j_gene: TRBJ2-3; v_gene: TRBV7-9; d_gene: .; CDR3aa: CASSLSTGNTDTQYF; CDR3nt: TGTGCCAGCAGCTTAAGTACGGGAAACACAGATACGCAGTATTTT
abundance: .; j_gene: TRBJ1-4; v_gene: TRBV6-1; d_gene: .; CDR3aa: CASSEHEKLFF; CDR3nt: TGTGCCAGCAGTGAACATGAAAAACTGTTTTTT
abundance: .; j_gene: TRBJ2-5; v_gene: TRBV2; d_gene: TRBD1; CDR3aa: CASSSGQGAYETQYF; CDR3nt: TGTGCCAGCAGCTCCGGACAGGGGGCTTATGAGACCCAGTACTTC
abundance: once; j_gene: TRBJ2-7; v_gene: TRBV24-1; d_gene: .; CDR3aa: CATSDDTTGTPYEQYF; CDR3nt: TGTGCCACCAGTGACGACACGACAGGGACTCCCTACGAGCAGTACTTC
abundance: .; j_gene: TRBJ2-5; v_gene: TRBV29-1; d_gene: TRBD1; CDR3aa: CSVEDRTQETQYF; CDR3nt: TGCAGCGTTGAGGACAGGACCCAAGAGACCCAGTACTTC
abundance: .; j_gene: TRBJ2-2; v_gene: TRBV9; d_gene: TRBD1; CDR3aa: CASSFRQGADGELFF; CDR3nt: TGTGCCAGCAGCTTTAGACAGGGGGCTGACGGGGAGCTGTTTTTT
abundance: .; j_gene: TRBJ2-7; v_gene: TRBV29-1; d_gene: .; CDR3aa: CSARGGGITYEQYF; CDR3nt: TGCAGCGCCAGGGGTGGCGGGATCACCTACGAGCAGTACTTC
abundance: once; j_gene: TRBJ1-1; v_gene: TRBV5-4; d_gene: TRBD1; CDR3aa: CASSSPQGGTEAFF; CDR3nt: TGTGCCAGCAGCTCTCCTCAGGGGGGCACTGAAGCTTTCTTT
abundance: .; j_gene: TRBJ2-5; v_gene: TRBV6-6; d_gene: TRBD2; CDR3aa: CASSYSTAGEETQYF; CDR3nt: TGTGCCAGCAGTTACTCGACCGCGGGGGAAGAGACCCAGTACTTC
abundance: .; j_gene: TRBJ2-1; v_gene: TRBV7-3; d_gene: .; CDR3aa: CASSLGGTFYEQFF; CDR3nt: TGTGCCAGCAGCTTGGGCGGGACTTTTTATGAGCAGTTCTTC
abundance: .; j_gene: TRBJ2-5; v_gene: TRBV28; d_gene: TRBD1; CDR3aa: CASSSVDRARETQYF; CDR3nt: TGTGCCAGCAGTTCCGTCGACAGGGCGCGGGAGACCCAGTACTTC
abundance: few; j_gene: TRBJ2-5; v_gene: TRBV15; d_gene: TRBD1; CDR3aa: CATSRDFRTGLKTQYF; CDR3nt: TGTGCCACCAGCAGAGATTTCCGGACAGGGCTAAAGACCCAGTACTTC
abundance: .; j_gene: TRBJ1-2; v_gene: TRBV3-1/TRBV3-2; d_gene: .; CDR3aa: CASSQVSYYGYTF; CDR3nt: TGTGCCAGCAGCCAAGTCAGCTACTATGGCTACACCTTC
abundance: .; j_gene: TRBJ2-7; v_gene: TRBV18; d_gene: TRBD1; CDR3aa: CASSPGTDYEQYF; CDR3nt: TGTGCCAGCTCACCCGGGACAGACTACGAGCAGTACTTC